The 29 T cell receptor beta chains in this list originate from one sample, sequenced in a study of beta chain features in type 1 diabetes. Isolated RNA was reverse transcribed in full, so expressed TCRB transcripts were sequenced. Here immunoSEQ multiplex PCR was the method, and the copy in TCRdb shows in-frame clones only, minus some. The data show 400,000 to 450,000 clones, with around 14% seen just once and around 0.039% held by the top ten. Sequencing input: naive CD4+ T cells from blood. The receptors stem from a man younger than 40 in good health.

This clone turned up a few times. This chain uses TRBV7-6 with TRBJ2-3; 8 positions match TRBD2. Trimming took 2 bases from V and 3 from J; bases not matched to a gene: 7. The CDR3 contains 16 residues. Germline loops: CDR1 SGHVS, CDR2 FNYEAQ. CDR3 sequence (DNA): TGTGCCAGCAGCTTAAGCGGGAGCGGAGTAACAGATACGCAGTATTTT. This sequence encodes CASSLSGSGVTDTQYF.

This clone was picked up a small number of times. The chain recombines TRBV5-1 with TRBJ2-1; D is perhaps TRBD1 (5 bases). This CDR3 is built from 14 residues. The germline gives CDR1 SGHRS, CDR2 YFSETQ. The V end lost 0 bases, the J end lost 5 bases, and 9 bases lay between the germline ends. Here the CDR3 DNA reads TGCGCCAGCAGCTTGGCAGTGGACAACAATGAGCAGTTCTTC. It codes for CASSLAVDNNEQFF.

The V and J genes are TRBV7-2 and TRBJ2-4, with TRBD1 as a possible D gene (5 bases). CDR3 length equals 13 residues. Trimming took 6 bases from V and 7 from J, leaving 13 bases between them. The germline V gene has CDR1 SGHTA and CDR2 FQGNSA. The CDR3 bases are TGTGCCAGCAGTCCAGGGAAGAGTAACATTCAGTACTTC. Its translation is CASSPGKSNIQYF.

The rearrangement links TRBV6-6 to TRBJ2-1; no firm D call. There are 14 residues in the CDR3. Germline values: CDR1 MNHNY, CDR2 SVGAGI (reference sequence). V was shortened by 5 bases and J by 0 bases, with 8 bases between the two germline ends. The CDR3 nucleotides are TGTGCCAGCAGTCCGCCGGGCTCCTACAATGAGCAGTTCTTC. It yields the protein CASSPPGSYNEQFF.

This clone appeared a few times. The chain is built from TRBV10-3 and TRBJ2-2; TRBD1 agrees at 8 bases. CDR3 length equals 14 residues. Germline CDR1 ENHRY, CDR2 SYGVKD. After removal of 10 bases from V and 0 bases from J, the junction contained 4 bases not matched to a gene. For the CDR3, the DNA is TGTGCCACCCAGGGGGCCTCGAACACCGGGGAGCTGTTTTTT. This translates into CATQGASNTGELFF.

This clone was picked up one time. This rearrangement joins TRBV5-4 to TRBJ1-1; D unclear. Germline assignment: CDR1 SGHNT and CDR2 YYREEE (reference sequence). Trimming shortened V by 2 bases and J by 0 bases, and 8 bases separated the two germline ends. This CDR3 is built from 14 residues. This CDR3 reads CASSLEILNTEAFF. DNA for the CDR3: TGTGCCAGCAGCTTAGAAATCCTGAACACTGAAGCTTTCTTT. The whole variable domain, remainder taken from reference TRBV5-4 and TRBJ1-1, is ETGVTQSPTHLIKTRGQQVTLRCSSQSGHNTVSWYQQALGQGPQFIFQYYREEENGRGNFPPRFSGLQFPNYSSELNVNALELDDSALYLCASSLEILNTEAFFGQGTRLTVV.

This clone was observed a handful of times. DNA for the CDR3: TGTGCCAGCTCACGGAGTCGGTCGGTGAATGAGCAGTTCTTC. Its translation is CASSRSRSVNEQFF. The chain has TRBV18 and TRBJ2-1; D is unclear. V was cut by 4 bases and J by 7 bases, with 14 bases left in between. From germline, CDR1 is KGHSH and CDR2 LQKENI. The CDR3 is 14 residues long.

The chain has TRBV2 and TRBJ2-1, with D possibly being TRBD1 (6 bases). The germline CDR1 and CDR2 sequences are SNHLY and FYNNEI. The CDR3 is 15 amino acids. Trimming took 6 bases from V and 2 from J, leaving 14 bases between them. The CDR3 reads CASRDRSGTYNEQFF. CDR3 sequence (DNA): TGTGCCAGCAGAGACAGGTCGGGGACCTACAATGAGCAGTTCTTC.

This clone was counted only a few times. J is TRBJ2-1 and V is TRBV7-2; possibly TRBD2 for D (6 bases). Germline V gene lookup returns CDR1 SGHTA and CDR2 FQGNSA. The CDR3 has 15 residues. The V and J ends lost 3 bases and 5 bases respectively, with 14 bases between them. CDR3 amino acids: CASSFRRERHNEQFF. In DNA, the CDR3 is TGTGCCAGCAGCTTTCGGAGGGAGAGACACAATGAGCAGTTCTTC.

For the CDR3, the DNA is TGTGCCAGCAATGGCGCCACAGCTGAAGCTTTCTTT. This translates into CASNGATAEAFF. The chain uses TRBV2 and TRBJ1-1; D is undetermined. The CDR3 totals 12 residues. The V end was cut by 7 bases, the J end by 6 bases, with 12 bases between. Germline CDR1 is SNHLY and CDR2 is FYNNEI.

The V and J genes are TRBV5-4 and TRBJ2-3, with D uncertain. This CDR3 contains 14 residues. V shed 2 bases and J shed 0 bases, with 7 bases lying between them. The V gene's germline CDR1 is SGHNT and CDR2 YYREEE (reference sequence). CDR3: CASSFAISTDTQYF. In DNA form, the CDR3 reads TGTGCCAGCAGCTTTGCTATTAGCACAGATACGCAGTATTTT.

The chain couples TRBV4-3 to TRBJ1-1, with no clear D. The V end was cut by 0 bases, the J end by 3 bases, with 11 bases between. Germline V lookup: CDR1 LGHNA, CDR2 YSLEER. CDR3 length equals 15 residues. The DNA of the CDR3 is TGCGCCAGCAGCCAAGATCCAGGCGGAGACACTGAAGCTTTCTTT. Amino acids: CASSQDPGGDTEAFF.

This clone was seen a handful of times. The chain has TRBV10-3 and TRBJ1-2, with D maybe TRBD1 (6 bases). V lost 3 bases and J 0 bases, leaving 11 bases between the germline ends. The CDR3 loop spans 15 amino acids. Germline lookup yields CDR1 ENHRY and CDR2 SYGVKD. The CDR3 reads CAISEQGVANYGYTF. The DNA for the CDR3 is TGTGCCATCAGTGAACAGGGAGTCGCTAACTATGGCTACACCTTC.

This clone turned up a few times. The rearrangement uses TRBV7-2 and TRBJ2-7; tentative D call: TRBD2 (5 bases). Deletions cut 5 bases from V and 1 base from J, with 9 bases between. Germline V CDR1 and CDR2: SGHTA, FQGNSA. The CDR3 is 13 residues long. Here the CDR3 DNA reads TGTGCCAGCAGCCGACTAATGTCCTACGAGCAGTACTTC. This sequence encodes CASSRLMSYEQYF.

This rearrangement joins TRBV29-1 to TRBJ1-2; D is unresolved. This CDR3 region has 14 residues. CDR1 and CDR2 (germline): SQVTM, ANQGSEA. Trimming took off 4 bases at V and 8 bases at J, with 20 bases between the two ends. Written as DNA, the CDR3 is TGCAGCGTTGTCGGCAACAACCCTCCGGGGGGCTACACCTTC. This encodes CSVVGNNPPGGYTF.

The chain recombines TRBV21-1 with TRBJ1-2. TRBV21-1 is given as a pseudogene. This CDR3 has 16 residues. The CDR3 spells CASSNTTSLGGYGYTF. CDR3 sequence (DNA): TGTGCCAGCAGCAATACGACATCCCTTGGGGGCTATGGCTACACCTTC.

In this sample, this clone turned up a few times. The DNA for the CDR3 is TGCGCCAGCAGCTTTGGGACTATGCGAGAAAAACTGTTTTTT. Amino acid sequence: CASSFGTMREKLFF. V usage is TRBV5-1 and J usage is TRBJ1-4, with D possibly matching TRBD1 (5 bases). Germline V CDR1 and CDR2: SGHRS, YFSETQ. Trimming cost V 2 bases and J 8 bases, with 13 bases left between them. The CDR3 sequence is 14 residues long.

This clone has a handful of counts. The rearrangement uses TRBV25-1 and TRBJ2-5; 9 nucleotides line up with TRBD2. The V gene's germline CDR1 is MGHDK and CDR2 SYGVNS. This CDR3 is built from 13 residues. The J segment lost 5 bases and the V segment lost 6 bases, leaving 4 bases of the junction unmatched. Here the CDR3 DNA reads TGTGCCAGCAGCTTAGCGGGGGTTGAGACCCAGTACTTC. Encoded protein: CASSLAGVETQYF.

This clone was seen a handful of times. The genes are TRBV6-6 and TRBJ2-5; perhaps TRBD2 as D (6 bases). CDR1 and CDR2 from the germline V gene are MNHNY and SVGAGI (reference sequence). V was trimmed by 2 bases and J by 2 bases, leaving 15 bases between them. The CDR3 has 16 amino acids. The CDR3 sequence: CASSYPLAGQQETQYF. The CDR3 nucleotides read TGTGCCAGCAGTTACCCTCTTGCGGGGCAACAAGAGACCCAGTACTTC.

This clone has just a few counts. For the CDR3, the DNA is TGTGCCAGCAGGGGGACTAGCCGAAACAATGAGCAGTTCTTC. Its protein is CASRGTSRNNEQFF. This chain joins TRBV25-1 and TRBJ2-1, with 9 bases aligning to TRBD2. The germline V gene has CDR1 MGHDK and CDR2 SYGVNS. J was trimmed by 5 bases and V by 6 bases; bases with no gene match: 5. The CDR3 covers 14 residues.

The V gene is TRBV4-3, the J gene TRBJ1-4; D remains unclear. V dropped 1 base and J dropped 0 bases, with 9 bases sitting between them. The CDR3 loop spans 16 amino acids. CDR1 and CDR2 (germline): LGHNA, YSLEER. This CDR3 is CASSQGTVATNEKLFF. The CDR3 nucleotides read TGCGCCAGCAGCCAAGGCACAGTCGCAACTAATGAAAAACTGTTTTTT.

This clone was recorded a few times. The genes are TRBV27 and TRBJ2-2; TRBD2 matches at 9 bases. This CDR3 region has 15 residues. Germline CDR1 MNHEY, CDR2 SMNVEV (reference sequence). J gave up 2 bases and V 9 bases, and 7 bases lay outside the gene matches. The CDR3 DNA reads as TGTGCCAGTCGAAAGGGACTAGCCAACACCGGGGAGCTGTTTTTT. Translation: CASRKGLANTGELFF.

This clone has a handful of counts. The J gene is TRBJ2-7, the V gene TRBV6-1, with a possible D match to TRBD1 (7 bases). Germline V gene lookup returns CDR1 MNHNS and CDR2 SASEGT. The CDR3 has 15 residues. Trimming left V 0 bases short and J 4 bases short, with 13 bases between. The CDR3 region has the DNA TGTGCCAGCAGTGAAGCGGCAGGGGGGCCTTACGAGCAGTACGTC. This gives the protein CASSEAAGGPYEQYV.

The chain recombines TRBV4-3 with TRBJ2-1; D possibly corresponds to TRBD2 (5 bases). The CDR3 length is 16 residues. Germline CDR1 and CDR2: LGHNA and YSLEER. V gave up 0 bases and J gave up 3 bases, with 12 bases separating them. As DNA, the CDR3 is TGCGCCAGCAGCCAAGAGCCACTAGGGATCTACAATGAGCAGTTCTTC. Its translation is CASSQEPLGIYNEQFF.

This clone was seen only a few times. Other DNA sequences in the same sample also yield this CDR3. The CDR3 sequence: CASSLEVETQYF. The CDR3 DNA sequence: TGCGCCAGCAGCTTGGAAGTGGAGACCCAGTACTTC. The rearrangement uses TRBV5-1 and TRBJ2-5, with D uncertain. The CDR3 loop spans 12 amino acids. V was clipped by 0 bases and J by 5 bases, with 5 bases between them. Looked up from germline, CDR1 is SGHRS and CDR2 is YFSETQ.

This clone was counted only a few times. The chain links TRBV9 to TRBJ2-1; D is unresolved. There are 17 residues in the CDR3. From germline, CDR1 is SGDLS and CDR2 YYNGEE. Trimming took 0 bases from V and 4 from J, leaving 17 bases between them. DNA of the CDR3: TGTGCCAGCAGCGTAGATGTTGGGAACCAATTATACAATGAGCAGTTCTTC. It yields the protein CASSVDVGNQLYNEQFF.

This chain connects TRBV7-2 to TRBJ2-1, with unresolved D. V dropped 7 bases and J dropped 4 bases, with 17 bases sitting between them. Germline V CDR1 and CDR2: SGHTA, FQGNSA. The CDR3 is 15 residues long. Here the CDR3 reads CASNHQVALYNEQFF. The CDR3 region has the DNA TGTGCCAGCAACCACCAGGTAGCCTTATACAATGAGCAGTTCTTC.

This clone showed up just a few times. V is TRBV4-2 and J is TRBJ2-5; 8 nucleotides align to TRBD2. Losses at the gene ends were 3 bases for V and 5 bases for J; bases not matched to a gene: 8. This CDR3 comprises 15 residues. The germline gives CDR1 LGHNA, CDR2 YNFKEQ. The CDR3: CASSQPGLGVETQYF. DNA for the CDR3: TGTGCCAGCAGCCAGCCGGGACTAGGGGTTGAGACCCAGTACTTC.

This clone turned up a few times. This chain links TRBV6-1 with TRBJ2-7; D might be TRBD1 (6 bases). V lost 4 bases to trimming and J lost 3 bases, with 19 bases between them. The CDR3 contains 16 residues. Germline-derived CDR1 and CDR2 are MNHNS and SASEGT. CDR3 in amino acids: CASSGRPGRGSYEQYF. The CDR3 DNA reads TGTGCCAGCAGTGGACGACCTGGTAGGGGGAGCTACGAGCAGTACTTC.